Listed below are T cell receptor beta chains from one sample, sequenced in a study of PD-L1 blockade in urothelial cancer. Profiling relied on immunoSEQ multiplex PCR, and the TCRdb table lists in-frame clones only, not all of them. The sample holds 65,000 to 90,000 clones; 84% are singletons and the top ten take roughly 9.2%. The specimen was PBMCs, collected around atezolizumab (anti-PD-L1) treatment. The origin of the receptors is a woman in her 70s with urothelial cancer. CDR3s include the opening cysteine and the closing phenylalanine or tryptophan. A D gene is named only where the DNA matches it firmly. Rows may omit the clone size; those that give it use once, few, many or a size class.

V gene	D gene	J gene	clone size	CDR3 protein	CDR3 DNA
TRBV6-1	-	TRBJ1-5	-	CASSERPIQPQHF	TGTGCCAGCAGTGAGCGCCCTATTCAGCCCCAGCATTTT
TRBV5-4	TRBD2	TRBJ2-7	-	CASSLPGLLSEQYF	TGTGCCAGCAGCTTACCGGGACTATTGTCCGAGCAGTACTTC
TRBV6-1	-	TRBJ1-3	few	CATFPYGSGNTIYF	TGTGCCACCTTCCCCTACGGGTCTGGAAACACCATATATTTT
TRBV7-2	TRBD1	TRBJ2-7	-	CASSLEGTGNYEQYF	TGTGCCAGCAGCTTAGAAGGGACAGGGAACTACGAGCAGTACTTC
TRBV9	-	TRBJ1-6	few	CASSVTDYNSPLHF	TGTGCCAGCAGCGTGACTGATTATAATTCACCCCTCCACTTT
TRBV6-1	-	TRBJ1-2	-	CASSDAHRDLIRYGYTF	TGTGCCAGCAGTGATGCTCACAGGGACCTTATTCGCTATGGCTACACCTTC
TRBV9	-	TRBJ2-3	-	CASSVGIGTDTQYF	TGTGCCAGCAGCGTAGGTATAGGCACAGATACGCAGTATTTT
TRBV10-3	-	TRBJ2-7	once	CAISGEDNSYEQYF	TGTGCCATCAGTGGAGAGGACAACTCCTACGAGCAGTACTTC
TRBV5-6	TRBD1	TRBJ1-2	-	CASSSTVRGLSTF	TGTGCCAGCAGCTCAACGGTCAGGGGGCTAAGTACCTTC
TRBV7-9	TRBD2	TRBJ2-1	-	CASSALAGAYNEQFF	TGTGCCAGCAGCGCGCTAGCGGGGGCCTACAATGAGCAGTTCTTC
TRBV18	TRBD1	TRBJ2-7	-	CASSRRQGAYEQYF	TGTGCCAGCTCTCGACGACAGGGGGCCTACGAGCAGTACTTC
TRBV5-1	-	TRBJ2-5	-	CASSLGGRIQETQYF	TGCGCCAGCAGCTTGGGGGGCAGAATCCAAGAGACCCAGTACTTC
TRBV6-4	TRBD1	TRBJ2-2	-	CASSDGQGDFEPNTGELFF	TGTGCCAGCAGTGACGGTCAGGGGGATTTTGAACCGAACACCGGGGAGCTGTTTTTT
TRBV5-6	-	TRBJ1-5	few	CASGLINQPQHF	TGTGCCAGCGGACTTATCAATCAGCCCCAGCATTTT
TRBV6-6	-	TRBJ2-2	once	CASRTQGIGELFF	TGTGCCAGCAGAACACAGGGCATCGGGGAGCTGTTTTTT
TRBV14	-	TRBJ1-2	-	CASSQATLYGYTF	TGTGCCAGCAGCCAGGCCACCCTTTATGGCTACACCTTC
TRBV10-2	-	TRBJ1-2	-	CASSDAPGRYGYTF	TGCGCCAGCAGTGACGCCCCAGGCCGCTATGGCTACACCTTC
TRBV13	TRBD2	TRBJ2-1	-	CASSLVSLAGGSNEQFF	TGTGCCAGCAGCTTAGTTAGTCTGGCGGGAGGGTCTAATGAGCAGTTCTTC
TRBV19	-	TRBJ1-5	-	CASSPLTGLQPQHF	TGTGCCAGTTCACCACTCACAGGGTTGCAGCCCCAGCATTTT
TRBV2	-	TRBJ1-5	-	CASSEIHGGYGNQPQHF	TGTGCCAGCAGTGAGATACATGGCGGGTATGGCAATCAGCCCCAGCATTTT
TRBV5-1	-	TRBJ1-2	-	CASSPDGDYGYTF	TGCGCCAGCAGCCCAGACGGGGACTATGGCTACACCTTC
TRBV4-2	-	TRBJ2-3	-	CASSQKLADTQYF	TGTGCCAGCAGCCAGAAACTCGCAGATACGCAGTATTTT
TRBV27	TRBD1	TRBJ2-7	-	CASSRQGALYEQYF	TGTGCCAGCAGCCGACAGGGGGCGCTTTACGAGCAGTACTTC
TRBV7-9	-	TRBJ2-2	-	CASSLNPGVPGELFF	TGTGCCAGCAGCTTAAATCCGGGGGTTCCCGGGGAGCTGTTTTTT
TRBV7-2	-	TRBJ2-3	-	CASSLGLASGTDTQYF	TGTGCCAGCAGCTTAGGTTTGGCTAGCGGCACAGATACGCAGTATTTT
TRBV15	-	TRBJ1-1	once	CATSRDNGGYETVLAFF	TGTGCCACCAGCAGAGATAATGGTGGTTACGAGACAGTGCTAGCTTTCTTT
TRBV1	-	TRBJ2-7	-	CTLVPSGRTSYEQYF	TGCACCCTCGTGCCTAGCGGGAGAACCTCCTACGAGCAGTACTTC
TRBV7-9	-	TRBJ2-3	-	CASSALAASTDTQYF	TGTGCCAGCAGCGCACTAGCAGCTAGCACAGATACGCAGTATTTT